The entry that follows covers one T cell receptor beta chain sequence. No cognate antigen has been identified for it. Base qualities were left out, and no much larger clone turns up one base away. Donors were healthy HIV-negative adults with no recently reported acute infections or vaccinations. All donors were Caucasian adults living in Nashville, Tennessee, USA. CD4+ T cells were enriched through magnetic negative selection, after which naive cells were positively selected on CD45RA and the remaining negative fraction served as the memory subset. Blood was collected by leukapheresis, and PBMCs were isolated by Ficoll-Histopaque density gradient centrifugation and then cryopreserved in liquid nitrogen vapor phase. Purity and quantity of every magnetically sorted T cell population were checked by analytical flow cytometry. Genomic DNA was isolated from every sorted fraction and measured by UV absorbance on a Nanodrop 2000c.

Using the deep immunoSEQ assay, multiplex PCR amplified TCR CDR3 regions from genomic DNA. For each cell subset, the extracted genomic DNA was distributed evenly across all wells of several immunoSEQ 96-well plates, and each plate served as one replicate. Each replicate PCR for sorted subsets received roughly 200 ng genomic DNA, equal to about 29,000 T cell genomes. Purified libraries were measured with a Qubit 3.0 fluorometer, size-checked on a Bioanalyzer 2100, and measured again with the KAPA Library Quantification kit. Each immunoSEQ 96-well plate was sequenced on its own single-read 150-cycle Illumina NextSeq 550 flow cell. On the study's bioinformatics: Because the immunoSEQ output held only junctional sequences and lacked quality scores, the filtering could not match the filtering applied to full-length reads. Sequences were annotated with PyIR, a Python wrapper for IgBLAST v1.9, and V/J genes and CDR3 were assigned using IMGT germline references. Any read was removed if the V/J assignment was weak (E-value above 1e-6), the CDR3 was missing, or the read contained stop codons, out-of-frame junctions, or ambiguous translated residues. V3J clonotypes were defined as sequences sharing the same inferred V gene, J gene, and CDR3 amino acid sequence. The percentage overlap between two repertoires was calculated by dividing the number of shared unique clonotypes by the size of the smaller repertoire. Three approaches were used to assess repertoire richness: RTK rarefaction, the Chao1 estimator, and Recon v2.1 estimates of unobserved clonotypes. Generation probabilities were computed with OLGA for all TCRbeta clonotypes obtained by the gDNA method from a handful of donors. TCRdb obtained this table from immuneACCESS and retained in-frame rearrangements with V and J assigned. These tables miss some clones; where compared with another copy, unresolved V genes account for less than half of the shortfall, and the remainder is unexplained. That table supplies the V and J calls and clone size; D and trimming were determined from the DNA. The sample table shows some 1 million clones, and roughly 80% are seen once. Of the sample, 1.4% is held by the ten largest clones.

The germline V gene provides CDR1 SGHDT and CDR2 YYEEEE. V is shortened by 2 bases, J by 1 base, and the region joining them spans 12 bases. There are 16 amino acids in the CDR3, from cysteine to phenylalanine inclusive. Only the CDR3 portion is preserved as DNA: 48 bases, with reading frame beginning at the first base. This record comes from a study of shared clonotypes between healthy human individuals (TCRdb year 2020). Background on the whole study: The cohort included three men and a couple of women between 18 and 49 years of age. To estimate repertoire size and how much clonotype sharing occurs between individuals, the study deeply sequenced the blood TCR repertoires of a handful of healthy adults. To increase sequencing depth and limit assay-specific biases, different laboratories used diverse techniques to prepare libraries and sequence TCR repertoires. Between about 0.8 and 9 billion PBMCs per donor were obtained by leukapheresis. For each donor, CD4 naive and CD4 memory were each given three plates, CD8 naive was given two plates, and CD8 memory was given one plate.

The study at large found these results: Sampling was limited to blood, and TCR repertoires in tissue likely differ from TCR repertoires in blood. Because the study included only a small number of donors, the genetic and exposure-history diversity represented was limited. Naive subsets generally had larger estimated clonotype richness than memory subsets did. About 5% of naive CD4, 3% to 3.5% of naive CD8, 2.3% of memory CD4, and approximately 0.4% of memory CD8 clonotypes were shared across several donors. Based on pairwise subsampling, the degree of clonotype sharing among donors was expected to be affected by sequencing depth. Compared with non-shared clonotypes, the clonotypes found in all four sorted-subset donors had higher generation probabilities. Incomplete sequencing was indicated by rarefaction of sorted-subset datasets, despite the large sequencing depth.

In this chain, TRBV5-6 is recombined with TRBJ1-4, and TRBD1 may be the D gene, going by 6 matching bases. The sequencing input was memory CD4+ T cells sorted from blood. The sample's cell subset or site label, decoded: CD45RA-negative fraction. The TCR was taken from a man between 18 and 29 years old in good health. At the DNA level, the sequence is TGTGCCAGCAGCTTCTCCAGGGACATAACTAATGAAAAACTGTTTTTT. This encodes CASSFSRDITNEKLFF.